The rows below give T cell receptor beta chains drawn from one sample of a study of tumor-infiltrating lymphocytes in primary liver carcinoma. A single record per CDR3 protein comes from TCRdb applying MiXCR to the multiplex PCR reads. The sample carries about 59,000 distinct CDR3 sequences, 60% to 85% recorded once. The specimen was liver tumor tissue from sampling region 2. These receptors all come from a man in his forties with primary liver carcinoma and hepatitis B virus infection. Each CDR3 is given with its conserved first and last residue. The D gene is left open where the match is weak. Clone size is shown for a subset of rows, as once, few, many or a class of expanded clone.

D gene	V gene	J gene	clone size	CDR3 protein	CDR3 DNA
TRBD1	TRBV19	TRBJ1-1	few	CASIQMRQGSTEAFF	TGTGCCAGTATCCAAATGAGACAGGGATCCACTGAAGCTTTCTTT
TRBD2	TRBV4-1	TRBJ2-7	NA	CTSSYSLAEPLYEQYF	TGCACCAGCAGTTATTCGCTAGCGGAGCCGCTCTACGAGCAATACTTC
NA	TRBV5-1	TRBJ2-1	many	CASSRSPGFSEQFF	TGCGCCAGCAGCCGGAGTCCTGGTTTCAGTGAGCAGTTCTTC
NA	TRBV11-2	TRBJ2-6	NA	CASSMGGDRCISLSGTNVLTF	TGTGCCAGCAGCATGGGGGGAGACAGGTGCATTTCCCTCTCTGGGACCAACGTCCTGACTTTC
NA	TRBV6-2/TRBV6-3	TRBJ2-7	NA	CASTSSVYEQYF	TGTGCCAGCACCTCTAGTGTCTACGAGCAGTACTTC
TRBD1	TRBV12-3/TRBV12-4	TRBJ1-2	NA	CASSLGQGAIYGYTF	TGTGCCAGCAGCCTCGGACAGGGGGCAATCTATGGTTATACCTTC
NA	TRBV13	TRBJ2-7	few	CASSLQLRGRTAYEQYF	TGTGCCAGCAGCTTACAACTTAGAGGGAGGACGGCCTACGAGCAGTACTTC
NA	TRBV4-3	TRBJ2-2	NA	CASSQDLEVELFF	TGCGCTAGCAGCCAAGATTTGGAGGTGGAGCTGTTTTTT
NA	TRBV11-2	TRBJ2-1	NA	CASRLYRLVSMQFF	TGTGCCAGCAGATTATACCGGCTAGTTAGTATGCAGTTCTTC
NA	TRBV4-1	TRBJ1-5	NA	CASSQSIDQPQHF	TGCGCCAGTAGCCAATCAATCGATCAGCCCCAGCATTTT
TRBD1	TRBV19	TRBJ1-5	NA	CVSSLWGQDSNQPQHF	TGTGTCAGTAGTCTATGGGGACAGGATAGTAATCAGCCCCAGCATTTT
NA	TRBV5-5	TRBJ1-2	NA	CASSSAGGVPGYGYTF	TGTGCCAGCAGCTCGGCTGGGGGAGTACCGGGCTATGGCTACACCTTC
NA	TRBV6-2/TRBV6-3	TRBJ2-7	NA	CATSYSRTAAYEQYF	TGTGCCACTAGTTACTCGAGGACAGCAGCCTACGAGCAGTACTTC
TRBD2	TRBV4-2	TRBJ2-7	NA	CAGSGKPGLSEGPHEQYF	TGTGCCGGCAGTGGAAAACCGGGACTATCGGAAGGGCCACACGAGCAGTACTTC
NA	TRBV11-2	TRBJ2-7	NA	CTSSLDAGAGEQYF	TGTACCAGCAGCTTAGACGCGGGGGCGGGCGAGCAGTATTTC
NA	TRBV6-6	TRBJ2-6	NA	CARTPSGVNVLTF	TGTGCCAGGACTCCCTCTGGGGTCAACGTCCTGACTTTC
NA	TRBV7-9	TRBJ2-7	many	CASSPVGAEQYF	TGTGCCAGCAGCCCTGTGGGAGCCGAGCAGTACTTC
NA	TRBV6-1	TRBJ2-3	NA	CASSVKWGGLDTQYF	TGTGCCAGCAGTGTTAAGTGGGGGGGCCTTGATACGCAGTATTTT
NA	TRBV5-1	TRBJ2-2	NA	CASNLEEWYDDTGELFF	TGCGCCAGCAACTTGGAAGAGTGGTACGATGACACCGGGGAGCTGTTTTTT
TRBD2	TRBV6-1	TRBJ2-1	NA	CVSIPWGTSGNNEQSF	TGTGTCAGCATCCCTTGGGGGACTAGCGGAAACAATGAGCAGTCCTTC
NA	TRBV6-2/TRBV6-3	TRBJ2-1	NA	CPSSLIPSSYNEQFF	TGTCCCAGCAGTTTAATCCCAAGCTCCTACAACGAGCAGTTCTTC
NA	TRBV6-2/TRBV6-3	TRBJ2-7	NA	CVSTFDSYEQYF	TGTGTCAGCACTTTTGACAGCTACGAGCAGTACTTC
NA	TRBV6-1	TRBJ2-1	NA	CASSRTWLNNGQFF	TGTGCCAGCAGCAGAACGTGGTTAAACAATGGGCAGTTCTTC
NA	TRBV5-4	TRBJ1-4	many	CASSSKGAGEKLFF	TGTGCCAGCAGCTCTAAAGGGGCTGGAGAAAAACTGTTTTTT